This T cell receptor (beta chain) appears in the sequencing data of a study of shared clonotypes between healthy human individuals. Splitting of each subset's genomic DNA was done evenly across several immunoSEQ plates. Using immunoSEQ multiplex PCR, the repertoire was profiled, and TCRdb retains in-frame clones only, with some absent. The sample includes under 2,500,000 clones, 95% seen only once; the top ten take roughly 0.13%. In this sample, this clone turned up once. The ends lost 4 bases at V and 1 base at J; junction bases unmatched: 6. Germline lookup yields CDR1 SGHRS and CDR2 YFSETQ. CDR3 length: 17 amino acids.

Material: naive CD4+ T cells sorted from blood. Described subset: CD45RA+ positively selected. The chain recombines TRBV5-1 with TRBJ2-2; 11 positions match TRBD2. The receptor comes from a man younger than 35 in good health. The CDR3, as DNA: TGCGCCAGCAGCATACTAGCGGGGGTCGTGAACACCGGGGAGCTGTTTTTT. Translation gives CASSILAGVVNTGELFF.